This is a list of T cell receptor beta chains from one sample in a study of CD8 T cells in ankylosing spondylitis. In TCRdb, the 5' RACE reads were re-called with MiXCR into one record per CDR3 protein. Of hundreds of thousands of distinct CDR3 sequences listed, approximately 20% are singletons. Source material: blood, either unsorted or a sorted T cell fraction (not recorded which). The source of these receptors is a male donor with ankylosing spondylitis. Both conserved end residues are part of each CDR3. The D gene is left open where the match is weak. The size entry is marked missing in some rows and otherwise reads once, few, many or a size class.

v_gene	j_gene	abundance	d_gene	CDR3aa	CDR3nt
TRBV5-1	TRBJ2-7	many	TRBD1	CASSTWDRAYEQYF	TGCGCCAGCAGCACCTGGGACAGAGCCTACGAGCAGTACTTC
TRBV6-5	TRBJ2-1	-	TRBD2	CASSYGTSGNNEQFF	TGTGCCAGCAGTTACGGGACTAGCGGGAACAATGAGCAGTTCTTC
TRBV29-1	TRBJ1-2	-	-	CSVDGNLGYTF	TGCAGCGTTGATGGGAACCTTGGCTACACCTTC
TRBV28	TRBJ2-7	many	-	CASNTYRDVIYEQYF	TGTGCCAGCAATACTTACAGGGATGTCATTTACGAGCAGTACTTC
TRBV21-1	TRBJ2-1	-	-	CASSKWVLAGGEQFF	TGTGCCAGCAGCAAATGGGTACTAGCGGGGGGGGAGCAGTTCTTC
TRBV20-1	TRBJ1-1	-	-	CSARALANTEAFF	TGCAGTGCTAGAGCCCTAGCTAACACTGAAGCTTTCTTT
TRBV7-6	TRBJ2-2	few	-	CASRGATGELFF	TGTGCCAGCAGGGGGGCCACCGGGGAGCTGTTTTTT
TRBV12-3/TRBV12-4	TRBJ2-1	many	TRBD2	CASREVPYNEQFF	TGTGCCAGCCGGGAGGTGCCCTACAATGAGCAGTTCTTC
TRBV12-3/TRBV12-4	TRBJ2-1	few	-	CASSRPRYRNGSYNEQFF	TGTGCCAGCAGTAGGCCCCGCTACAGGAACGGGAGCTACAATGAGCAGTTCTTC
TRBV6-1	TRBJ1-1	-	-	CASRDDRIEAFF	TGTGCCAGCAGAGATGACAGGATTGAAGCTTTCTTT
TRBV11-3	TRBJ2-1	few	-	CAIRARGNEQFF	TGTGCCATACGGGCCCGGGGCAATGAGCAGTTCTTC
TRBV4-3	TRBJ2-3	-	TRBD2	CASSQDVGSGGTDTQYF	TGCGCCAGCAGCCAAGACGTCGGGAGCGGGGGCACAGATACGCAGTATTTT
TRBV4-1	TRBJ1-1	few	-	CASSQTGEAFF	TGCGCCAGCAGCCAAACAGGTGAAGCTTTCTTT
TRBV4-3	TRBJ1-1	few	-	CASSQEVGWNTEAFF	TGCGCCAGCAGCCAAGAGGTGGGCTGGAACACTGAAGCTTTCTTT
TRBV4-1	TRBJ1-1	few	-	CASSQEIGFMNTEAFF	TGCGCCAGCAGCCAAGAAATTGGGTTCATGAACACTGAAGCTTTCTTT
TRBV24-1	TRBJ2-1	few	-	CATSDLRLNYNEQFF	TGTGCCACCAGTGATTTGCGGCTGAATTACAATGAGCAGTTCTTC
TRBV10-2	TRBJ2-3	-	-	CASSVVTDTQYF	TGCGCCAGCAGTGTAGTTACAGATACGCAGTATTTT
TRBV4-3	TRBJ1-5	-	-	CASSQDWGSRHQPQHF	TGCGCCAGCAGCCAAGATTGGGGTTCCAGACATCAGCCCCAGCATTTT
TRBV7-9	TRBJ2-4	few	TRBD2	CASSLAISGSVGNIQYF	TGTGCCAGCAGCTTAGCTATTAGCGGGAGCGTCGGAAACATTCAGTACTTC
TRBV7-9	TRBJ1-1	-	TRBD1	CASSPRTGPTEAFF	TGTGCCAGCAGCCCAAGGACAGGGCCCACTGAAGCTTTCTTT
TRBV4-3	TRBJ2-7	-	-	CASSQDSGEVYEQYF	TGCGCCAGCAGCCAAGATTCGGGGGAAGTCTACGAGCAGTACTTC
TRBV12-3/TRBV12-4	TRBJ2-1	many	-	CASSFRLVYNEQFF	TGTGCCAGCAGTTTCAGGCTAGTCTACAATGAGCAGTTCTTC
TRBV12-3/TRBV12-4	TRBJ1-1	-	-	CASSVWGGFTEAFF	TGTGCCAGCAGTGTTTGGGGTGGGTTCACTGAAGCTTTCTTT
TRBV7-9	TRBJ2-1	few	TRBD1	CASSPPTGTGVDEQFF	TGTGCCAGCAGCCCCCCGACCGGGACAGGGGTCGATGAGCAGTTCTTC
TRBV4-2	TRBJ2-5	-	TRBD2	CASSHPSGPETQYF	TGTGCCAGCAGCCACCCTAGCGGCCCAGAGACCCAGTACTTC
TRBV7-9	TRBJ1-1	-	TRBD1	CASSPGTGVLDTEAFF	TGTGCCAGCAGCCCGGGGACAGGGGTTTTGGACACTGAAGCTTTCTTT
TRBV7-3	TRBJ2-7	many	-	CASSPEGGYEQYF	TGTGCCAGCAGCCCGGAGGGAGGTTACGAGCAGTACTTC
TRBV15	TRBJ1-5	once	TRBD1	CATSSNRGLSQPQHF	TGTGCCACCAGCAGTAACAGGGGACTCAGTCAGCCCCAGCATTTT
TRBV13	TRBJ1-2	-	TRBD1	CASSSGQGGYGYTF	TGTGCCAGCAGCTCCGGACAGGGAGGCTATGGCTACACCTTC
TRBV7-3	TRBJ2-2	-	TRBD1	CASSLMGTGDTGELFF	TGTGCCAGCAGCTTAATGGGGACAGGGGACACCGGGGAGCTGTTTTTT
TRBV4-3	TRBJ2-7	-	TRBD1	CASSQDLSNTGGPLEEQYF	TGCGCCAGCAGCCAAGATCTATCGAACACAGGGGGGCCCCTGGAGGAGCAGTACTTC
TRBV15	TRBJ2-1	-	-	CATSRVRTAYNEQFF	TGTGCCACCAGCAGAGTGCGGACTGCCTACAATGAGCAGTTCTTC
TRBV14	TRBJ2-1	few	-	CASSHGWGNEQFF	TGTGCCAGCAGCCACGGTTGGGGTAATGAGCAGTTCTTC
TRBV4-2	TRBJ2-7	-	-	CASSQDRGDYEQYF	TGTGCCAGCAGCCAAGATCGCGGCGATTACGAGCAGTACTTC
TRBV4-1	TRBJ1-2	-	TRBD1	CASSQDPGTGFYGYTF	TGCGCCAGCAGCCAAGATCCTGGGACAGGGTTTTATGGCTACACCTTC
TRBV25-1	TRBJ2-5	few	TRBD2	CASSECGGIVWETQYF	TGTGCCAGCAGTGAATGCGGGGGGATTGTCTGGGAGACCCAGTACTTC
TRBV12-3/TRBV12-4	TRBJ2-1	-	TRBD2	CASVGGLAGNEQFF	TGTGCCAGCGTGGGGGGACTAGCGGGCAATGAGCAGTTCTTC
TRBV28	TRBJ1-1	-	-	CATSPRTEAFF	TGTGCCACGAGCCCCAGGACTGAAGCTTTCTTT
TRBV13	TRBJ2-5	-	TRBD2	CASSSGLAGETQYF	TGTGCCAGCAGCTCGGGACTAGCCGGGGAGACCCAGTACTTC
TRBV7-9	TRBJ1-1	-	-	CASSGHRDTEAFF	TGTGCCAGCAGCGGACACAGGGACACTGAAGCTTTCTTT
TRBV12-3/TRBV12-4	TRBJ2-1	many	-	CASSLSSQGSEQFF	TGTGCCAGCAGTTTATCGTCTCAGGGCAGTGAGCAGTTCTTC
TRBV30	TRBJ1-6	few	-	CAWSGDGNSPLHF	TGTGCCTGGAGTGGGGACGGAAATTCACCCCTCCACTTT
TRBV27	TRBJ2-7	few	TRBD2	CASSQTGTSGIYEQYF	TGTGCCAGCAGTCAAACCGGGACTAGCGGTATCTACGAGCAGTACTTC
TRBV20-1	TRBJ2-7	few	-	CSAKPRTASSYEQYF	TGCAGTGCTAAACCGCGGACTGCCAGCTCCTACGAGCAGTACTTC
TRBV5-6	TRBJ2-1	few	-	CASSLPGEYMDEQFF	TGTGCCAGCAGCTTGCCAGGGGAGTATATGGATGAGCAGTTCTTC
TRBV7-6	TRBJ2-7	-	TRBD2	CASSSLGLAPSSYEQYF	TGTGCCAGCAGCTCCCTCGGACTAGCGCCCAGCTCCTACGAGCAGTACTTC
TRBV6-2/TRBV6-3	TRBJ2-1	-	TRBD2	CASSPGGYYNEQFF	TGTGCCAGCAGTCCGGGAGGGTATTACAATGAGCAGTTCTTC
TRBV27	TRBJ2-5	-	TRBD2	CASSSPGSGRAKETQYF	TGTGCCAGCAGTTCCCCTGGTAGCGGGAGGGCCAAAGAGACCCAGTACTTC
TRBV20-1	TRBJ2-7	-	TRBD2	CSARKREGYEQYF	TGCAGTGCTAGAAAGCGGGAGGGTTACGAGCAGTACTTC
TRBV23-1	TRBJ2-1	-	-	CANPQTGRLPNEQFF	TGCGCCAACCCACAAACGGGACGGCTTCCTAATGAGCAGTTCTTC
TRBV5-1	TRBJ1-2	-	TRBD1	CASSLASTGGGHGYTF	TGCGCCAGCAGCTTGGCCTCCACAGGGGGAGGCCATGGCTACACCTTC
TRBV7-7	TRBJ2-1	many	TRBD2	CASSPGLAEYNEQFF	TGTGCCAGCAGCCCGGGACTAGCGGAGTACAATGAGCAGTTCTTC
TRBV29-1	TRBJ1-2	-	-	CSVDKGANYGYTF	TGCAGCGTTGACAAGGGGGCTAACTATGGCTACACCTTC
TRBV11-2	TRBJ2-5	few	TRBD2	CASSSYSDGTSGSGETQYF	TGTGCCAGCAGCTCTTACAGTGACGGGACTAGCGGGAGTGGGGAGACCCAGTACTTC
TRBV27	TRBJ2-7	many	TRBD1	CASSLLGQGYEQYF	TGTGCCAGCAGTTTACTCGGACAGGGGTACGAGCAGTACTTC